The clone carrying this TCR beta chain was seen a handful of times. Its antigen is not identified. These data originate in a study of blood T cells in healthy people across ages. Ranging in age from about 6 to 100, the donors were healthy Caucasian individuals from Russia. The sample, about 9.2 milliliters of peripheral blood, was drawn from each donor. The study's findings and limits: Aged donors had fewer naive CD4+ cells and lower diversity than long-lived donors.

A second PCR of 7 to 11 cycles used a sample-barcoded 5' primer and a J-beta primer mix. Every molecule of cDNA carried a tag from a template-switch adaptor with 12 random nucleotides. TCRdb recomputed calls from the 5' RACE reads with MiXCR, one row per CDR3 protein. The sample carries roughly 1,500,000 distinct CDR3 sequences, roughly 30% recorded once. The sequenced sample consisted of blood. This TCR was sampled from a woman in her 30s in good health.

CDR3 sequence: CASRPGVNTGELFF. CDR3 nucleotides: TGTGCCAGCAGGCCGGGAGTGAACACCGGGGAGCTGTTTTTT. This chain links TRBV2 with TRBJ2-2; D is perhaps TRBD2 (6 bases). This CDR3 contains 14 residues. Trimming removed 6 bases from V and 1 base from J, with 9 bases in between. CDR1 SNHLY and CDR2 FYNNEI come from the germline V gene.